Below, 19 T cell receptor beta chains from the same sample are listed, as sequenced in a study of T-cell reconstitution after alpha-beta-depleted transplantation in children listed by TCRdb under 2016. Explained via the paper, the treatment or condition label denotes: allogeneic hematopoietic cell transplantation with graft depleted of TCRalphabeta T cells and CD19 B cells. Libraries were prepared through PCR. The sample was run on an Illumina HiSeq 2500. Molecular barcoding was employed in the preparation of TCR libraries, with unique molecular identifiers being used to normalize TCRbeta repertoire quantification. TCRdb reprocessing: public reads trimmed at Q25 with fastp, clones called with MiXCR, in-frame beta chains kept. Rows are unified per CDR3 protein, each entry keeping the most common DNA and genes. Recorded for this sample are almost 600,000 distinct CDR3 sequences; 25% to 30% of them occurred a single time. Around a third of the sample lies in the top ten.

Sequencing was performed on PBMCs, taken before TCRalphabeta/CD19-depleted stem cell transplant. The source of these receptors is a boy younger than two with Wiskott-Aldrich syndrome, due to receive a stem cell transplant.

The chain uses TRBV27 and TRBJ2-5, with D perhaps assigned TRBD1 or TRBD2 (5 bases each). Germline V gene data show CDR1 as MNHEY and CDR2 as SMNVEV (reference sequence). The CDR3 is 13 residues long. V gave up 6 bases and J gave up 2 bases, with 10 bases separating them. CDR3 residues: CASRTRGQETQYF. In DNA, the CDR3 is TGTGCCAGCAGGACGAGGGGTCAAGAGACCCAGTACTTC.

The rearrangement joins TRBV6-1 to TRBJ2-1; 13 nucleotides line up with TRBD2. V trimming: 5 bases; J trimming: 7 bases; junction bases outside the gene matches: 17. CDR3 length: 19 amino acids. In germline, CDR1 is MNHNS, CDR2 SASEGT. As DNA, the CDR3 is TGTGCCAGCAGTCCCCTTAAAGGTCGGGGGACTAGCGGGAATAATGAGCAGTTCTTC. This codes for CASSPLKGRGTSGNNEQFF.

Here the CDR3 reads CAWSSGSSGNTIYF. For the CDR3, the DNA is TGTGCCTGGAGTAGTGGGAGCTCTGGAAACACCATATATTTT. The chain has TRBV30 and TRBJ1-3; no definite D call. The CDR3 runs 14 residues. CDR1 is GTSNPN, CDR2 SVGIG, per germline (reference sequence). The ends were cut back, 2 bases at V and 0 bases at J, with 8 bases in the middle.

J is TRBJ2-1 and V is TRBV5-1; no firm D call. Trimming took off 4 bases at V and 5 bases at J, with 10 bases between the two ends. Germline loops: CDR1 SGHRS, CDR2 YFSETQ. The CDR3 has 13 residues. This CDR3 is CASSPSWHNEQFF. CDR3 coding DNA: TGCGCCAGCAGCCCGTCCTGGCACAATGAGCAGTTCTTC.

This chain joins TRBV15 and TRBJ1-1, with D possibly TRBD1 on 5 matching bases. CDR1 is LNHNV and CDR2 is YYDKDF in the germline V gene (reference sequence). V was shortened by 2 bases and J by 4 bases, with 8 bases between the two germline ends. This CDR3 spans 13 amino acids. CDR3 protein: CATSRTQGTEAFF. In DNA form, the CDR3 reads TGTGCCACCAGCAGAACGCAGGGCACTGAAGCTTTCTTT.

This clonotype appeared a few times. The V call is TRBV9, the J call TRBJ2-2; D is uncertain. The length of the CDR3 is 16 residues. Germline V gives CDR1 SGDLS, CDR2 YYNGEE. Trimming removed 0 bases from V and 3 bases from J, with 12 bases in between. The CDR3 loop reads CASSVGARADTGELFF. DNA of the CDR3: TGTGCCAGCAGCGTAGGTGCTCGGGCCGACACCGGGGAGCTGTTTTTT.

The rearrangement uses TRBV5-1 and TRBJ1-1, with 8 positions matching TRBD1. Germline CDR1 reads SGHRS; CDR2 reads YFSETQ. The CDR3 extends over 14 amino acids. The junction had 3 bases not matched to a gene; V was cut back by 4 bases and J by 1 base. CDR3 nucleotides: TGCGCCAGCAGCAAGGACAGGGCGAACACTGAAGCTTTCTTT. As protein: CASSKDRANTEAFF.

In this sample, this clonotype turned up a few times. The chain joins TRBV10-3 to TRBJ2-5; possibly TRBD2 for D (5 bases). Between the trimmed V and J ends, which lost 6 bases and 4 bases, there was a span of 12 bases. The CDR3 length is 13 residues. CDR1 is ENHRY and CDR2 is SYGVKD in the germline V gene. This CDR3 reads CAISRTGSETQYF. As DNA, the CDR3 is TGTGCCATCAGCAGGACTGGGTCAGAGACCCAGTACTTC.

This clonotype showed up just a few times. The rearrangement joins TRBV28 to TRBJ1-2; no clear D gene. Germline V gene data show CDR1 as MDHEN and CDR2 as SYDVKM. The ends were cut back, 7 bases at V and 2 bases at J, with 8 bases in the middle. The CDR3 contains 12 residues. CDR3 loop: CASTQPNYGYTF. The CDR3 coding sequence is TGTGCCAGCACTCAGCCCAACTATGGCTACACCTTC.

This chain joins TRBV3-1 and TRBJ2-3; D possibly uses TRBD1 or TRBD2 (5 bases each). Trimming cost V 5 bases and J 3 bases, with 15 bases left between them. Per the germline V gene, CDR1 is LGHDT and CDR2 is YNNKEL (reference sequence). The CDR3 sequence is 15 residues long. In DNA form, the CDR3 reads TGTGCCAGCAGCGACAGCAGCGCGGGTACAGATACGCAGTATTTT. It translates to CASSDSSAGTDTQYF.

This chain uses TRBV9 with TRBJ2-7; no clear D. The CDR3 length is 14 residues. Germline V gives CDR1 SGDLS, CDR2 YYNGEE. Trimming took off 0 bases at V and 4 bases at J, with 11 bases between the two ends. The CDR3 protein is CASSVGVSWYEQYF. The CDR3 nucleotides read TGTGCCAGCAGCGTAGGGGTTAGCTGGTACGAGCAGTACTTC. Complete variable domain (other parts from reference TRBV9 and TRBJ2-7): DSGVTQTPKHLITATGQRVTLRCSPRSGDLSVYWYQQSLDQGLQFLIQYYNGEERAKGNILERFSAQQFPDLHSELNLSSLELGDSALYFCASSVGVSWYEQYFGPGTRLTVT.

This rearrangement joins TRBV20-1 to TRBJ2-1; D is unclear. The length of the CDR3 is 14 residues. V lost 1 base and J lost 8, with 15 bases in between. In germline, CDR1 is DFQATT, CDR2 SNEGSKA (reference sequence). The CDR3 DNA sequence: TGCAGTGCTAGAGCTTGGGCCCGGCGCGATGAGCAGTTCTTC. Protein product: CSARAWARRDEQFF.

This clonotype was observed a handful of times. The chain recombines TRBV5-1 with TRBJ2-2; D ambiguous. The CDR3 spans 16 residues. The ends were cut back, 1 base at V and 1 base at J, with 11 bases in the middle. The germline V gene encodes CDR1 SGHRS and CDR2 YFSETQ. The CDR3 nucleotides are TGCGCCAGCAGCTTGTGGGTGACTCAGAACACCGGGGAGCTGTTTTTT. It encodes CASSLWVTQNTGELFF.

The chain combines TRBV10-3 with TRBJ2-5; 8 bases map to TRBD2. Looked up from germline, CDR1 is ENHRY and CDR2 is SYGVKD. V lost 6 bases to trimming and J lost 5 bases; unmatched junction nucleotides: 14. This CDR3 has 16 residues. Here the CDR3 reads CAIRGAPAGDDETQYF. In DNA form, the CDR3 reads TGTGCCATCAGAGGGGCACCAGCGGGAGATGATGAGACCCAGTACTTC.

This clonotype has a handful of counts. The chain uses TRBV12-3 or TRBV12-4 and TRBJ2-1; 15 bases agree with TRBD2. The CDR3 is made up of 16 amino acids. V was pared by 4 bases and J by 7 bases, with 5 bases of the junction left unmatched. CDR3 sequence: CASSSRGTSGRNEQFF. As DNA, the CDR3 is TGTGCCAGCAGTTCACGAGGGACTAGCGGGAGGAATGAGCAGTTCTTC.

This clonotype has more than one count but fewer than ten. The V gene is TRBV5-1, the J gene TRBJ2-7; 9 bases map to TRBD1. The germline CDR1 and CDR2 sequences are SGHRS and YFSETQ. V lost 4 bases, J lost 3 bases, and 8 bases stayed unmatched. The CDR3 is 15 amino acids. CDR3 residues: CASSPTGTGFYEQYF. The CDR3 DNA sequence: TGCGCCAGCAGCCCAACCGGGACAGGGTTCTACGAGCAGTACTTC. Variable domain in full (rest from reference TRBV5-1 and TRBJ2-7): KAGVTQTPRYLIKTRGQQVTLSCSPISGHRSVSWYQQTPGQGLQFLFEYFSETQRNKGNFPGRFSGRQFSNSRSEMNVSTLELGDSALYLCASSPTGTGFYEQYFGPGTRLTVT.

The V and J genes are TRBV20-1 and TRBJ2-2; the D gene is possibly TRBD1 (6 bases). The CDR3 covers 15 residues. V gave up 3 bases and J gave up 3 bases, with 14 bases separating them. From germline, CDR1 is DFQATT and CDR2 SNEGSKA (reference sequence). CDR3 loop: CSAREDNRDTGELFF. The DNA for the CDR3 is TGCAGTGCTAGGGAGGACAACAGGGACACCGGGGAGCTGTTTTTT.

The CDR3 spells CSAGTGVTYGYTF. CDR3 bases: TGCAGTGCAGGGACAGGGGTAACCTATGGCTACACCTTC. The gene calls are TRBV20-1 and TRBJ1-2, with TRBD1 matching over 10 bases. The CDR3 contains 13 residues. Germline assignment: CDR1 DFQATT and CDR2 SNEGSKA (reference sequence). The V segment lost 6 bases and the J segment 4 bases; nucleotides outside the gene matches: 5.

The chain couples TRBV28 to TRBJ2-7, with D tentatively TRBD1 (5 bases). V was pared by 2 bases and J by 0 bases, with 8 bases between. From germline, CDR1 is MDHEN and CDR2 SYDVKM. The CDR3 extends over 14 amino acids. CDR3 protein: CASSLPDSSYEQYF. DNA of the CDR3: TGTGCCAGCAGTTTACCTGACAGCTCCTACGAGCAGTACTTC.